A single sample is the source of the 31 T cell receptor beta chains below, sequenced in a study of vaccination effects on CD4 cells after COVID-19. Assay used: immunoSEQ multiplex PCR; TCRdb lists only in-frame clones, some missing. Of some 69,000 clones in the sample, 65% to 75% were seen once. Antigen-specific CD4+ T cells were first expanded with viral peptide pools by the ViraFEST assay and only then sequenced. It was after 10 days of culture that CD4+ T cells were isolated. Vaccine recipients had no previous SARS-CoV-2 infection; their nucleocapsid antibodies were negative. The antigens of these receptors remain unknown. This material consisted of CD4+ T cells from PBMCs cultured with HCoV-NL63 spike peptides, taken before COVID-19 vaccination. Source of these receptors: a human donor who received a COVID-19 vaccine.

This chain joins TRBV24-1 and TRBJ1-5; 9 positions match TRBD1. CDR1 is KGHDR and CDR2 is SFDVKD in the germline V gene. Trimming removed 4 bases from V and 2 bases from J; junction bases left unmatched: 5. The CDR3 has 16 residues. Here the CDR3 DNA reads TGTGCCACCAGTGACCCGGGACAGGGACGCAATCAGCCCCAGCATTTT. Translated, it gives CATSDPGQGRNQPQHF.

The CDR3 here is CATSDAPGQGAYNEQFF. CDR3 nucleotide sequence: TGTGCCACCAGTGATGCCCCGGGACAGGGGGCCTACAATGAGCAGTTCTTC. The V and J genes are TRBV24-1 and TRBJ2-1; 11 bases align to TRBD1. Germline V gene data show CDR1 as KGHDR and CDR2 as SFDVKD. The CDR3 is made up of 17 amino acids. Trimming removed 3 bases from V and 2 bases from J; junction bases left unmatched: 5.

The chain combines TRBV6-5 with TRBJ1-5, with TRBD1 matching 10 bases. CDR3 length: 15 amino acids. Trimming cost V 11 bases and J 1 base; bases outside gene matches: 8. Germline V gene data show CDR1 as MNHEY and CDR2 as SVGAGI. In DNA form, the CDR3 reads TGTGCCGTGGGGACAGGGGTGAAGAGCAATCAGCCCCAGCATTTT. Encoded protein: CAVGTGVKSNQPQHF.

The chain employs TRBV6-4 and TRBJ2-5; 11 positions match TRBD2. Germline CDR1 and CDR2: MRHNA and SNTAGT. The V and J ends lost 4 bases and 5 bases, in that order; junction bases with no gene match: 9. The CDR3 consists of 16 residues. CDR3 sequence reads: CASSGPLAGGSETQYF. CDR3 nucleotide sequence: TGTGCCAGCAGTGGTCCTCTAGCGGGGGGTTCTGAGACCCAGTACTTC.

The V and J genes are TRBV7-9 and TRBJ2-1, with 9 nucleotides matching TRBD1. Losses at the gene ends were 6 bases for V and 5 bases for J; bases not matched to a gene: 8. The CDR3 contains 15 residues. Germline-derived CDR1 and CDR2 are SEHNR and FQNEAQ (reference sequence). The CDR3 reads CASRGRDRGDNEQFF. The CDR3 nucleotides are TGTGCCAGCAGAGGCCGCGACAGGGGGGACAATGAGCAGTTCTTC.

This sequence joins TRBV6-2 or TRBV6-3 and TRBJ1-2, with TRBD1 as a possible D gene (5 bases). From germline, CDR1 is MNHEY and CDR2 SVGEGT. This CDR3 is built from 16 residues. The germline V and J ends were trimmed by 0 bases and 4 bases, with 15 bases remaining between them. The CDR3 nucleotides are TGTGCCAGCAGTTACTCTGGAAGGGGTCGCGGCTATGGCTACACCTTC. Its protein is CASSYSGRGRGYGYTF.

The rearrangement joins TRBV24-1 to TRBJ2-2; unclear D gene. V lost 0 bases to trimming and J lost 4 bases, with 5 bases between them. The CDR3 has 14 amino acids. Germline V gene data show CDR1 as KGHDR and CDR2 as SFDVKD. The CDR3 reads CATSDLRATGELFF. In DNA form, the CDR3 reads TGTGCCACCAGTGATTTGCGAGCCACCGGGGAGCTGTTTTTT.

The chain combines TRBV9 with TRBJ1-5, with D unresolved. CDR1 SGDLS and CDR2 YYNGEE come from the germline V gene. The length of the CDR3 is 14 residues. The V end lost 4 bases, the J end lost 0 bases, and 8 bases lay between the germline ends. The CDR3 sequence is CASSLDHSNQPQHF. CDR3 DNA sequence: TGTGCCAGCAGCCTAGATCATAGCAATCAGCCCCAGCATTTT.

The chain recombines TRBV10-2 with TRBJ2-5; 8 positions match TRBD2. The CDR3 loop spans 14 amino acids. V lost 6 bases, J lost 3 bases, and 6 bases stayed unmatched. Germline CDR1 reads WSHSY; CDR2 reads SAAADI. The CDR3 nucleotides are TGCGCCAGCAGCCCACCGACTAGCGAAGAGACCCAGTACTTC. It specifies CASSPPTSEETQYF.

This rearrangement joins TRBV4-3 to TRBJ1-1; D is undetermined. Germline V lookup: CDR1 LGHNA, CDR2 YSLEER. The germline V and J ends were trimmed by 6 bases and 0 bases, with 17 bases remaining between them. The CDR3 spans 16 residues. The CDR3 protein is CASSLYRQIMNTEAFF. The CDR3, as DNA: TGCGCCAGCAGTCTCTACCGTCAGATAATGAACACTGAAGCTTTCTTT.

The gene calls are TRBV18 and TRBJ1-1; D perhaps matches TRBD1 (5 bases). V lost 6 bases and J lost 0, with 11 bases in between. Germline assignment: CDR1 KGHSH and CDR2 LQKENI. The CDR3 totals 14 residues. CDR3 bases: TGTGCCAGCTCCCAGGACATGATGAACACTGAAGCTTTCTTT. Translated, it gives CASSQDMMNTEAFF. Full variable domain (outside the CDR3, taken from reference TRBV18 and TRBJ1-1): NAGVMQNPRHLVRRRGQEARLRCSPMKGHSHVYWYRQLPEEGLKFMVYLQKENIIDESGMPKERFSAEFPKEGPSILRIQQVVRGDSAAYFCASSQDMMNTEAFFGQGTRLTVV.

The genes are TRBV7-9 and TRBJ1-1, with D possibly TRBD1 on 5 matching bases. Trimming stripped 1 base from V and 0 bases from J, with 6 bases between. The CDR3 is 14 residues long. The germline V gene encodes CDR1 SEHNR and CDR2 FQNEAQ (reference sequence). The CDR3 loop reads CASSLGQMNTEAFF. Written as DNA, the CDR3 is TGTGCCAGCAGCTTAGGACAGATGAACACTGAAGCTTTCTTT. Based on the CDR3 plus reference TRBV7-9 and TRBJ1-1, the full variable domain is DTGVSQNPRHKITKRGQNVTFRCDPISEHNRLYWYRQTLGQGPEFLTYFQNEAQLEKSRLLSDRFSAERPKGSFSTLEIQRTEQGDSAMYLCASSLGQMNTEAFFGQGTRLTVV.

The chain links TRBV7-2 to TRBJ2-3, with TRBD2 matching 8 bases. This CDR3 spans 13 amino acids. CDR1 is SGHTA and CDR2 is FQGNSA in the germline V gene. V was clipped by 5 bases and J by 7 bases; unmatched bases: 5. This CDR3 is CASSTSGGNTQYF. The CDR3 DNA is TGTGCCAGCAGCACCAGCGGGGGAAATACGCAGTATTTT.

The table lists this clone with a few counts. The J gene is TRBJ2-7, the V gene TRBV7-9; D not resolved. From germline, CDR1 is SEHNR and CDR2 FQNEAQ (reference sequence). Trimming left V 0 bases short and J 0 bases short, with 18 bases between. The CDR3 has 18 amino acids. The CDR3 nucleotides read TGTGCCAGCAGCTTAGCTACCCCAACCGATAAAAGCTCCTACGAGCAGTACGTC. Translated, it gives CASSLATPTDKSSYEQYV.

The chain joins TRBV2 to TRBJ1-2; 8 nucleotides agree with TRBD1. CDR3 length equals 14 residues. The V gene end was trimmed by 8 bases and the J gene end by 3 bases; junction bases not matched to a gene: 8. Per the germline V gene, CDR1 is SNHLY and CDR2 is FYNNEI. CDR3 sequence (DNA): TGTGCCAGCGGTAGGACAGGGATTGACTATGGCTACACCTTC. Translating gives CASGRTGIDYGYTF.

V gene TRBV19 combines with J gene TRBJ1-3; 8 nucleotides align to TRBD1. The CDR3 extends over 15 amino acids. Per the germline V gene, CDR1 is LNHDA and CDR2 is SQIVND (reference sequence). V lost 6 bases, J lost 7 bases, and 11 bases stayed unmatched. The CDR3 loop reads CASSRGGTGRNTIYF. Here the CDR3 DNA reads TGTGCCAGTAGCAGGGGGGGGACAGGCCGGAACACCATATATTTT.

This chain links TRBV6-6 with TRBJ1-5; D gene ambiguous. The CDR3 covers 15 residues. Germline loops: CDR1 MNHNY, CDR2 SVGAGI (reference sequence). V lost 7 bases to trimming and J lost 1 base, with 14 bases between them. Here the CDR3 reads CASTWEGGSNQPQHF. CDR3 nucleotides: TGTGCCAGCACCTGGGAGGGAGGCAGCAATCAGCCCCAGCATTTT.

J is TRBJ1-5 and V is TRBV6-1; D is unclear. The V and J ends lost 3 bases and 4 bases respectively, with 7 bases between them. Looked up from germline, CDR1 is MNHNS and CDR2 is SASEGT. The CDR3 is made up of 13 amino acids. CDR3 nucleotide sequence: TGTGCCAGCAGTGAGGCCGGAAATCAGCCCCAGCATTTT. Protein sequence: CASSEAGNQPQHF.

This clone was counted between two and nine times. This chain joins TRBV9 and TRBJ1-2; possible D gene TRBD1, 5 bases. V dropped 0 bases and J dropped 6 bases, with 12 bases sitting between them. The germline gives CDR1 SGDLS, CDR2 YYNGEE. The CDR3 has 14 residues. In nucleotides, the CDR3 is TGTGCCAGCAGCGTAGGTGGAGGGACGCATGGCTACACCTTC. It translates to CASSVGGGTHGYTF.

This chain links TRBV12-5 with TRBJ1-1; D gene uncertain. The CDR3 spans 14 residues. The V gene lost 3 bases and the J gene lost 5 bases, with 13 bases spanning the gap. Germline V gives CDR1 LGHNT, CDR2 FRNRAP. The CDR3 nucleotides are TGTGCTAGTGGTTTTGCCCGGAACTCGACTGAAGCTTTCTTT. Translation gives CASGFARNSTEAFF.

The V call is TRBV10-3, the J call TRBJ2-1; the match to TRBD1 covers 11 bases. CDR3 length equals 16 residues. The V segment lost 2 bases and the J segment 8 bases; nucleotides outside the gene matches: 8. CDR1 ENHRY and CDR2 SYGVKD come from the germline V gene. In DNA, the CDR3 is TGTGCCATCAGTGAGCCAGGACAGGGGGCGTCATATGAGCAGTTCTTC. It is translated as CAISEPGQGASYEQFF.

The chain recombines TRBV4-3 with TRBJ2-4, with 9 bases identical to TRBD1. There are 16 residues in the CDR3. CDR1 is LGHNA and CDR2 is YSLEER in the germline V gene. Losses at the gene ends were 1 base for V and 8 bases for J; bases not matched to a gene: 9. In DNA form, the CDR3 reads TGCGCCAGCAGCCAAGTGGCCAGGACAGGGGTATACATTCAGTACTTC. Its translation is CASSQVARTGVYIQYF.

This rearrangement joins TRBV18 to TRBJ2-7; D remains unclear. The CDR3 runs to 13 residues. Germline V gives CDR1 KGHSH, CDR2 LQKENI. Trimming cost V 2 bases and J 3 bases, with 8 bases left between them. The CDR3: CASSPSGNYEQYV. CDR3 sequence (DNA): TGTGCCAGCTCACCATCGGGTAACTACGAGCAGTACGTC.

The chain combines TRBV28 with TRBJ2-1; 9 positions match TRBD2. With 6 bases clipped from V and 6 bases from J, the junction kept 9 bases outside the gene matches. CDR1 and CDR2 from the germline V gene are MDHEN and SYDVKM. The CDR3 runs to 15 residues. The CDR3 loop reads CASRSSGGGANEQFF. The CDR3 DNA reads as TGTGCCAGCAGATCTTCGGGCGGGGGGGCCAATGAGCAGTTCTTC. Variable domain in full (rest from reference TRBV28 and TRBJ2-1): DVKVTQSSRYLVKRTGEKVFLECVQDMDHENMFWYRQDPGLGLRLIYFSYDVKMKEKGDIPEGYSVSREKKERFSLILESASTNQTSMYLCASRSSGGGANEQFFGPGTRLTVL.

The CDR3 is CASSPWQADSNQPQHF. CDR3 in DNA: TGTGCCAGCTCACCATGGCAGGCGGATAGCAATCAGCCCCAGCATTTT. This chain links TRBV18 with TRBJ1-5, with D unclear. Per the germline V gene, CDR1 is KGHSH and CDR2 is LQKENI. V was clipped by 2 bases and J by 0 bases, with 11 bases between them. CDR3 length: 16 residues. The variable domain in full, completed from reference TRBV18 and TRBJ1-5, reads NAGVMQNPRHLVRRRGQEARLRCSPMKGHSHVYWYRQLPEEGLKFMVYLQKENIIDESGMPKERFSAEFPKEGPSILRIQQVVRGDSAAYFCASSPWQADSNQPQHFGDGTRLSIL.

This chain uses TRBV30 with TRBJ1-2; TRBD1 agrees at 7 bases. Germline V CDR1 and CDR2: GTSNPN, SVGIG (reference sequence). V shed 4 bases, J shed 2 bases, and the junction held 10 bases outside the gene matches. This CDR3 comprises 15 residues. CDR3 loop: CAWTITGVGNYGYTF. CDR3 DNA: TGTGCCTGGACCATCACAGGGGTAGGGAACTATGGCTACACCTTC.

This chain joins TRBV6-4 and TRBJ2-3; 7 bases agree with TRBD1. The CDR3 runs 15 residues. The germline CDR1 and CDR2 sequences are MRHNA and SNTAGT. Trimming took 6 bases from V and 1 from J; bases not matched to a gene: 7. The CDR3 DNA reads TGTGCCAGCAGAGTTACAGGGGCCGGCACAGATACGCAGTATTTT. It translates to CASRVTGAGTDTQYF.

The chain is built from TRBV7-8 and TRBJ1-5; 7 positions match TRBD1. The germline gives CDR1 SGHVS, CDR2 FQNEAQ. Trimming took 3 bases from V and 0 from J; bases not matched to a gene: 2. The CDR3 has 15 residues. The CDR3 region has the DNA TGTGCCAGCAGCTTGGGACAGCATAGCAATCAGCCCCAGCATTTT. Translated: CASSLGQHSNQPQHF.

V gene TRBV4-3 combines with J gene TRBJ2-2; the match to TRBD1 covers 7 bases. The CDR3 is 16 amino acids. V was clipped by 4 bases and J by 1 base; unmatched bases: 6. Germline-derived CDR1 and CDR2 are LGHNA and YSLEER. CDR3 sequence reads: CASSPRGTENTGELFF. In nucleotides, the CDR3 is TGCGCCAGCAGCCCGAGGGGGACAGAGAACACCGGGGAGCTGTTTTTT.

This CDR3 is CASGKGQGEETQYF. Written as DNA, the CDR3 is TGTGCTAGTGGTAAGGGACAGGGTGAGGAGACCCAGTACTTC. This chain uses TRBV12-5 with TRBJ2-5, with TRBD1 matching over 9 bases. The germline CDR1 and CDR2 sequences are LGHNT and FRNRAP. The CDR3 has 14 residues. J gave up 5 bases and V 5 bases, and 6 bases lay outside the gene matches.

This chain joins TRBV12-3 or TRBV12-4 and TRBJ2-1; 7 bases map to TRBD1. Germline trimming cut 4 bases from V and 7 bases from J; bases unmatched to any gene: 4. This CDR3 is 13 amino acids long. CDR3 amino acids: CASSYLRGNEQFF. Here the CDR3 DNA reads TGTGCCAGCAGTTATCTCAGGGGGAATGAGCAGTTCTTC.